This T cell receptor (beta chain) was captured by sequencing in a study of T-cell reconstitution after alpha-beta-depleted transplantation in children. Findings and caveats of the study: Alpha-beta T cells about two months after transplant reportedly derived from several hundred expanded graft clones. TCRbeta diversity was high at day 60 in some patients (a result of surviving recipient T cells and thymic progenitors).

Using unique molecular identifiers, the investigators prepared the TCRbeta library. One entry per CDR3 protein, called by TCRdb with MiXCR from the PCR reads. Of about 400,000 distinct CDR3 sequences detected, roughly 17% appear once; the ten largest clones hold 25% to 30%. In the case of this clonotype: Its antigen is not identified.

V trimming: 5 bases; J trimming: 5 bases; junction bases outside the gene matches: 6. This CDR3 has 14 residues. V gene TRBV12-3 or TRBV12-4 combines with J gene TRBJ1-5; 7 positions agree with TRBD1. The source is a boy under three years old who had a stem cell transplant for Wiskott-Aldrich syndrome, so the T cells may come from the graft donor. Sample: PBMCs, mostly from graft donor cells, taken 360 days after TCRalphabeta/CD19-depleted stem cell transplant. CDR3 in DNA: TGTGCCAGCAGTCAAAGACAGGGCCATCAGCCCCAGCATTTT. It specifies CASSQRQGHQPQHF.